This passage covers 6 T cell receptor beta chains from one sample sequenced in a study of molecular identifiers for immune sequencing clone quantification. TCRdb called the PCR reads again in MiXCR, with one record for every CDR3 protein. The sample records nearly 650,000 distinct CDR3 sequences, around 25% being singletons. The source material was naive CD8+ T cells from blood, with Jurkat cell RNA spiked in. The subset is: FACS-sorted CD8+CD4-CCR7+CD45RA+ naive T cells. The receptors originated from a human donor in good health. Some libraries in this study had Jurkat cell RNA spiked in.

Concerning this clonotype: A much larger clone sits a single nucleotide away, making a read error possible. In DNA form, the CDR3 reads TGTGCCGGCACCTTCGGGACACCTTTGGGCACAGATACGCAGTATTTT. As protein: CAGTFGTPLGTDTQYF. This chain joins TRBV7-8 and TRBJ2-3, with TRBD1 as a possible D gene (6 bases). CDR1 is SGHVS and CDR2 is FQNEAQ in the germline V gene. Between the trimmed V and J ends, which lost 11 bases and 1 base, there was a span of 22 bases. The CDR3 consists of 16 residues.

At least ten counts were recorded for this clonotype. This sequence joins TRBV5-6 and TRBJ1-5, with 10 bases aligning to TRBD1. Germline V lookup: CDR1 SGHDT, CDR2 YYEEEE. This CDR3 has 20 residues. The V segment lost 4 bases and the J segment 0 bases; nucleotides outside the gene matches: 16. CDR3 protein: CASSRQGTGEERVSNQPQHF. CDR3 coding DNA: TGTGCCAGCAGCCGGCAAGGGACAGGGGAGGAGAGGGTTAGCAATCAGCCCCAGCATTTT.

Regarding this clonotype: Possible read error: a much larger clone is one base away. CDR3 loop: CASSPGLASEAQYF. The CDR3 DNA is TGTGCCAGCAGCCCGGGACTAGCGTCCGAGGCCCAGTACTTC. The gene calls are TRBV6-5 and TRBJ2-5; 10 bases line up with TRBD2. This CDR3 spans 14 amino acids. Germline trimming cut 6 bases from V and 9 bases from J; bases unmatched to any gene: 10. Germline values: CDR1 MNHEY, CDR2 SVGAGI.

Points on this clonotype: This may stem from a read error, because a much larger clone lies one nucleotide away. This sequence joins TRBV2 and TRBJ2-3, with a weak D call TRBD1 (6 bases). Germline loops: CDR1 SNHLY, CDR2 FYNNEI. The CDR3 is 14 residues long. V lost 11 bases and J 3 bases, leaving 18 bases between the germline ends. Here the CDR3 DNA reads TGTGCCGTAGCCGACAGGTCGAGGACAGATACGCAGTATTTT. This translates into CAVADRSRTDTQYF.

This clonotype was detected many times. The junction differs from germline at one of its ends, possibly a read error. This chain uses TRBV28 with TRBJ1-1; no reliable D call. The CDR3 contains 11 residues. The germline CDR1 and CDR2 sequences are MDHEN and SYDVKM. Here the CDR3 reads CASSFIQTLVF. In DNA form, the CDR3 reads TGTGCCAGCAGTTTTATACAGACGCTTGTCTTT.

This clonotype showed up just a few times. The rearrangement uses TRBV19 and TRBJ1-5, with no clear D. The germline CDR1 and CDR2 sequences are LNHDA and SQIVND (reference sequence). The CDR3 extends over 13 amino acids. The V end was cut by 6 bases, the J end by 3 bases, with 9 bases between. In nucleotides, the CDR3 is TGTGCCAGTAGATGGACGATCAATCAGCCCCAGCATTTT. Protein product: CASRWTINQPQHF.